This TCR beta chain is from a study of shared T cell receptors in the human thymus. Clones were sequenced by immunoSEQ multiplex PCR, and TCRdb holds only the in-frame ones, with some missing. The sample carries roughly 410,000 clones, approximately 95% recorded once. The TCR originated in a human donor. Sequencing input: thymocytes.

CDR3 DNA sequence: TGTGCCACCAGCAGAGATCAGCCTAGCCACGAGCAGTACTTC. This sequence encodes CATSRDQPSHEQYF. The chain recombines TRBV15 with TRBJ2-7; the D gene is possibly TRBD2 (5 bases). The CDR3 covers 14 residues. Germline lookup yields CDR1 LNHNV and CDR2 YYDKDF (reference sequence). The ends were cut back, 0 bases at V and 5 bases at J, with 11 bases in the middle.